This TCR beta chain was sequenced during a study of T-cell memory formation after mild COVID-19. Findings and caveats of the study: Clones that contracted from day 15 to 85 had balanced CD4/CD8; later expanders were CD4+ biased.

TCRdb itself ran the 5' RACE reads through MiXCR, one entry per CDR3 protein. The sample lists 250,000 to 300,000 distinct CDR3 sequences; about 16% were seen once. On this clonotype itself: The target antigen is unknown.

V was trimmed by 1 base and J by 4 bases, leaving 8 bases between them. CDR1 SGHAT and CDR2 FQNNGV come from the germline V gene. The CDR3 is 13 amino acids. The rearrangement links TRBV11-2 to TRBJ2-7; D unresolved. The receptor was isolated from a man younger than 35 who had mild COVID-19 (a few samples of this study predate the infection). Cell type and time point are not known. Sequences were obtained from PBMCs or a T cell subset sorted from them (not recorded which). DNA of the CDR3: TGTGCCAGCAGCTTAGTGTCAGAATACGAGCAGTACTTC. Residues: CASSLVSEYEQYF.